This T cell receptor (beta chain) was captured by sequencing in a study of blood T cell repertoires in COVID-19. Study-wide context: COVID-19 samples collected from the United States, Italy and Spain covered acute and convalescent phases.

Profiling relied on immunoSEQ multiplex PCR, and the TCRdb table lists in-frame clones only, not all of them. Found here are 320,000 or so clones, 85% of them singletons; the top ten hold around 2%. Germline loops: CDR1 MNHEY, CDR2 SVGEGT. Trimming removed 5 bases at V and 1 base at J, with 17 bases between. This CDR3 is 16 amino acids long. This clone was counted a few times. Input material: PBMCs or T cells enriched from blood (not recorded which). V and J are TRBV6-2 or TRBV6-3 and TRBJ2-5, with a possible D match to TRBD2 (6 bases). The clonotype comes from a woman in her twenties or thirties who had been exposed to COVID-19. The CDR3 loop reads CASSVERVAGQETQYF. The CDR3 bases are TGTGCCAGCAGTGTCGAGCGGGTCGCTGGCCAAGAGACCCAGTACTTC.